This T cell receptor (beta chain) was identified in a study of post-analysis software for immune sequencing data. For the study at large: Courses of disease covered relapsing-remitting, secondary progressive and progressive-relapsing multiple sclerosis.

The germline CDR1 and CDR2 sequences are SEHNR and FQNEAQ (reference sequence). V lost 5 bases and J 5 bases, leaving 15 bases between the germline ends. CDR3 length: 14 residues. Study results and limitations: A few TRBV segments occurring more often in patients than controls included TRBV5-6, TRBV5-1 and TRBV20-1. When the samples were clustered directly with F measure, those that had been prepared in the same batch showed strong co-clustering.

Unique molecular identifiers tagged the TCR beta cDNA libraries. Once 1 to 10 million T cells were used, approximately 520,000 cDNA molecules resulted. Via MiXCR, TCRdb re-called the PCR reads, giving one row per CDR3 protein. The sample gives a few hundred thousand distinct CDR3 sequences, 36% of which show up once; 4% to 6% is in the top ten. This clonotype has more than one count but fewer than ten. Its antigen is unidentified. The chain employs TRBV7-9 and TRBJ1-1, with D perhaps matching TRBD1 (5 bases). The sequence came from a girl aged 5 to 17 with multiple sclerosis. Material: blood. CDR3 region: CASSQEGVGTEAFF. The CDR3 DNA follows: TGTGCCAGCAGCCAGGAAGGGGTCGGTACTGAAGCTTTCTTT.